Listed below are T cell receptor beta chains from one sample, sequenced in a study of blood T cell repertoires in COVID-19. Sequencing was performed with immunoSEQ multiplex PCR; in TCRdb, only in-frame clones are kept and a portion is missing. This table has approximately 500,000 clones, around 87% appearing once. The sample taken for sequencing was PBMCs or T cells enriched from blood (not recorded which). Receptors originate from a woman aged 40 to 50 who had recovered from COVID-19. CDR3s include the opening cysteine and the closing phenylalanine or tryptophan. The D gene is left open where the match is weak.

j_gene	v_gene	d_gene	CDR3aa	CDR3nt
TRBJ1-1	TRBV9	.	CASSVVGATEAFF	TGTGCCAGCAGCGTCGTAGGGGCGACTGAAGCTTTCTTT
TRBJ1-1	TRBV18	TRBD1	CASSKRQGRNTEAFF	TGTGCCAGCTCAAAGAGACAGGGAAGGAACACTGAAGCTTTCTTT
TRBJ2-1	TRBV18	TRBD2	CASSPPGSGSIDEQFF	TGTGCCAGCTCACCCCCGGGGAGCGGGAGTATCGATGAGCAGTTCTTC
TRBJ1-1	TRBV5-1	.	CASSIEQGHTEAFF	TGCGCCAGCAGCATCGAACAGGGACACACTGAAGCTTTCTTT
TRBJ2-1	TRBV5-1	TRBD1	CASSPPRGSQGDEQFF	TGCGCCAGCAGCCCACCCCGGGGCTCCCAGGGGGATGAGCAGTTCTTC
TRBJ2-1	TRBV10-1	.	CASSPLSEHNEQFF	TGCGCCAGCAGCCCTCTGTCGGAGCACAATGAGCAGTTCTTC
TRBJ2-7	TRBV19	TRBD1	CASRYRDSYPYEQYF	TGTGCCAGTAGGTACCGGGACAGTTACCCCTACGAGCAGTACTTC
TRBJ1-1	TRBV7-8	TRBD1	CASSPIDRGTEAFF	TGTGCCAGCAGCCCAATTGACAGGGGCACTGAAGCTTTCTTT
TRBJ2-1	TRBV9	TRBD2	CASSVSALADNEQFF	TGTGCCAGCAGCGTATCAGCTCTAGCGGACAATGAGCAGTTCTTC
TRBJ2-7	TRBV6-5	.	CASSPDILPYEQYF	TGTGCCAGCAGTCCGGACATACTTCCCTACGAGCAGTACTTC
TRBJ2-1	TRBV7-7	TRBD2	CASSLAGLAGGPYNEQFF	TGTGCTAGCAGCTTAGCGGGACTAGCGGGAGGGCCTTACAATGAGCAGTTCTTC
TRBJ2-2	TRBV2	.	CASSEQGTGELFF	TGTGCCAGCAGTGAACAGGGCACCGGGGAGCTGTTTTTT
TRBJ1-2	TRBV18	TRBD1	CASSGDREDGYTF	TGTGCCAGCTCAGGCGACAGGGAGGATGGCTACACCTTC
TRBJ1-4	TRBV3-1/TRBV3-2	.	CASSPPGEKLFF	TGTGCCAGCAGCCCCCCTGGCGAAAAACTGTTTTTT
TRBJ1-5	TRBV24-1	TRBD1	CATRQGAGQPQHF	TGTGCCACCAGACAGGGGGCCGGTCAGCCCCAGCATTTT
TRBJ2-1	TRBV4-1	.	CASKVGRHQSNEQFF	TGCGCCAGCAAGGTGGGTCGACACCAATCTAATGAGCAGTTCTTC
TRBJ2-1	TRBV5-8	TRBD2	CASPWGAGGPYGEQFF	TGTGCCAGCCCGTGGGGAGCGGGAGGGCCTTATGGTGAGCAGTTCTTC
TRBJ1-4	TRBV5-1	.	CASSLSGVREKLFF	TGCGCCAGCAGCCTCTCAGGGGTACGAGAAAAACTGTTTTTT
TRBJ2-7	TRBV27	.	CASSLQGDEQYF	TGTGCCAGCAGTTTACAGGGCGACGAGCAGTACTTC
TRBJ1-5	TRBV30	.	CAWNSDSNLPQHF	TGTGCCTGGAACAGCGACAGTAATTTGCCCCAGCATTTT
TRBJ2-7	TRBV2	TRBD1	CASSEHGQGTYEQYF	TGTGCCAGCAGTGAGCATGGACAGGGAACCTACGAGCAGTACTTC
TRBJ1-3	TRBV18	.	CASSLGLSGNTIYF	TGTGCCAGCTCACTGGGGCTCTCTGGAAACACCATATATTTT
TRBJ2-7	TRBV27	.	CASSLTGKSYEQYF	TGTGCCAGCAGTCTCACGGGGAAATCCTACGAGCAGTACTTC
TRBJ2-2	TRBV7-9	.	CASSPHWGVGTGELFF	TGTGCCAGCAGCCCCCATTGGGGCGTTGGGACCGGGGAGCTGTTTTTT
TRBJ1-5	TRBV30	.	CAWSNRDNQPQHF	TGTGCCTGGAGTAACAGGGACAATCAGCCCCAGCATTTT
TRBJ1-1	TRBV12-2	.	CASRLKHRGATEAFF	TGTGCAAGTCGCTTGAAACACCGGGGGGCAACTGAAGCTTTCTTT
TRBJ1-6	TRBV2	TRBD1	CASRGGQAALTSSPLHF	TGTGCCAGCAGAGGGGGACAGGCCGCATTGACTAGTTCACCCCTCCACTTT
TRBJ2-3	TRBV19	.	CASSIVLVGQGMSDTQYF	TGTGCCAGTAGTATAGTACTGGTGGGGCAGGGGATGTCAGATACGCAGTATTTT
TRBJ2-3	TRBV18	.	CASSPVTTRTDTQYF	TGTGCCAGCTCACCGGTTACAACCCGCACAGATACGCAGTATTTT